Below are 6 T cell receptor beta chains sequenced from a single sample in a study of blood T cell repertoires in COVID-19. The method was immunoSEQ multiplex PCR; TCRdb's version includes in-frame clones alone and lacks a portion of them. The data hold 10,000 to 15,000 clones, with 65% to 80% observed a single time. The sample comprised peripheral blood. The receptors originated from a man aged 55 to 70 with COVID-19, enrolled during active disease.

The chain uses TRBV18 and TRBJ2-7, with unresolved D. CDR3 length: 14 amino acids. The germline CDR1 and CDR2 sequences are KGHSH and LQKENI. Trimming left V 1 base short and J 3 bases short, with 10 bases between. The CDR3 loop is CASSPRSRLYEQYF. The CDR3 DNA sequence: TGTGCCAGCTCACCACGATCCAGACTCTACGAGCAGTACTTC.

The chain recombines TRBV11-2 with TRBJ2-3, with TRBD2 matching 9 bases. V was pared by 4 bases and J by 4 bases, with 6 bases of the junction left unmatched. Germline CDR1 reads SGHAT; CDR2 reads FQNNGV. The CDR3 sequence is 15 residues long. The CDR3, as DNA: TGTGCCAGCAGCTCCGCGGGGGGGCACGCAGATACGCAGTATTTT. This encodes CASSSAGGHADTQYF.

The chain joins TRBV15 to TRBJ2-5; 7 nucleotides match TRBD2. Germline lookup yields CDR1 LNHNV and CDR2 YYDKDF (reference sequence). CDR3 length: 16 amino acids. Unmatched junction bases numbered 9, after V lost 0 bases and J lost 5 bases. The CDR3 DNA reads TGTGCCACCAGCAGAGATTCGGACGGGGGGAGGGAGACCCAGTACTTC. It encodes CATSRDSDGGRETQYF.

The chain carries TRBV15 and TRBJ2-7; D is perhaps TRBD1 (6 bases). Germline assignment: CDR1 LNHNV and CDR2 YYDKDF (reference sequence). The CDR3 totals 16 residues. Trimming removed 0 bases from V and 2 bases from J, with 14 bases in between. The CDR3 DNA reads TGTGCCACCAGCAGAGATACAGGGCGGTGGCCCTACGAGCAGTACTTC. As protein: CATSRDTGRWPYEQYF.

V and J are TRBV6-2 or TRBV6-3 and TRBJ2-7, with D maybe TRBD2 (6 bases). Trimming cost V 2 bases and J 2 bases, with 10 bases left between them. The CDR3 sequence is 14 residues long. Germline V lookup: CDR1 MNHEY, CDR2 SVGEGT. The CDR3 protein is CASSYGSGAYEQYV. The DNA for the CDR3 is TGTGCCAGCAGTTACGGGTCGGGAGCCTACGAGCAGTACGTC.

This rearrangement joins TRBV5-5 to TRBJ1-4, with TRBD1 as a possible D gene (5 bases). Germline V gene data show CDR1 as SGHKS and CDR2 as YYEKEE (reference sequence). The CDR3 extends over 17 amino acids. V was clipped by 0 bases and J by 3 bases, with 15 bases between them. CDR3 sequence (DNA): TGTGCCAGCAGCTTGGCGGGGGGAATAGGGGCTAATGAAAAACTGTTTTTT. Its protein is CASSLAGGIGANEKLFF.